This entry lists 21 T cell receptor beta chains sequenced from one sample in a study of blood T cell repertoires in COVID-19 (dated by TCRdb to the early 2020s). The library was prepared using the immunoSEQ multiplex PCR assay. The source is immuneACCESS, and TCRdb retained only in-frame sequences with V and J called. Part of the clones is not carried over; for the studies checked, unresolved V genes explain less than half of this, and the remainder is unexplained. This sample is represented by roughly 100,000 clones; roughly 87% of them were singletons. More than 15% of the sample goes to the ten largest clones. The sequenced sample consisted of peripheral blood. The receptor set was obtained from a man older than 75 with acute or convalescent COVID-19.

This chain uses TRBV30 with TRBJ1-5; D gene uncertain. Germline-derived CDR1 and CDR2 are GTSNPN and SVGIG (reference sequence). The V gene lost 0 bases and the J gene lost 0 bases, with 6 bases spanning the gap. This CDR3 contains 14 residues. The CDR3 loop is CAWSVPNSNQPQHF. Written as DNA, the CDR3 is TGTGCCTGGAGTGTCCCCAATAGCAATCAGCCCCAGCATTTT.

The chain recombines TRBV7-2 with TRBJ1-4; 9 bases fit TRBD1. Germline assignment: CDR1 SGHTA and CDR2 FQGNSA. The CDR3 is 16 amino acids. After removal of 3 bases from V and 3 bases from J, the junction contained 5 bases not matched to a gene. The CDR3 region has the DNA TGTGCCAGCAGCTTTAAACAGGGGGCCTCTAATGAAAAACTGTTTTTT. Its translation is CASSFKQGASNEKLFF.

The chain has TRBV29-1 and TRBJ1-5; D remains unclear. The germline V gene encodes CDR1 SQVTM and CDR2 ANQGSEA. The V and J ends lost 0 bases and 4 bases respectively, with 4 bases between them. CDR3 length: 12 amino acids. In DNA form, the CDR3 reads TGCAGCGTTGAAGACGGGAATCAGCCCCAGCATTTT. Its translation is CSVEDGNQPQHF.

This chain links TRBV28 with TRBJ1-5, with 8 nucleotides matching TRBD1. The trim removed 3 bases at V and 7 bases at J, leaving 5 bases unmatched. Germline assignment: CDR1 MDHEN and CDR2 SYDVKM. CDR3 length: 14 amino acids. CDR3 sequence: CASSLAGGRQPQHF. The DNA for the CDR3 is TGTGCCAGCAGTTTGGCAGGGGGCCGACAGCCCCAGCATTTT.

The V and J genes are TRBV10-1 and TRBJ1-6; D gene unclear. Trimming left V 0 bases short and J 10 bases short, with 25 bases between. The germline V gene encodes CDR1 WNHNN and CDR2 SYGVQD (reference sequence). This CDR3 is 19 amino acids long. The CDR3 protein is CASSESACWLTPPKSPLHF. Here the CDR3 DNA reads TGCGCCAGCAGTGAGTCGGCGTGTTGGCTGACACCTCCTAAATCACCCCTCCACTTT.

The sample holds a few counts of this clone. The genes are TRBV7-2 and TRBJ2-1; D might be TRBD1 (6 bases). The germline V gene encodes CDR1 SGHTA and CDR2 FQGNSA. CDR3 length: 16 amino acids. V lost 3 bases and J lost 8, with 20 bases in between. CDR3 nucleotides: TGTGCCAGCAGCTTTTCCAGGGACATTTCGAGGGATGAGCAGTTCTTC. It translates to CASSFSRDISRDEQFF. The full variable domain, completed using reference TRBV7-2 and TRBJ2-1, is GAGVSQSPSNKVTEKGKDVELRCDPISGHTALYWYRQSLGQGLEFLIYFQGNSAPDKSGLPSDRFSAERTGGSVSTLTIQRTQQEDSAVYLCASSFSRDISRDEQFFGPGTRLTVL.

The chain combines TRBV9 with TRBJ1-2; weak D call: TRBD1 (5 bases). The CDR3 covers 12 residues. V lost 5 bases and J 4 bases, leaving 9 bases between the germline ends. Germline V gives CDR1 SGDLS, CDR2 YYNGEE. CDR3 coding DNA: TGTGCCAGCAGTCCCACAGGCTATGGCTACACCTTC. Translation gives CASSPTGYGYTF.

The V gene is TRBV5-1, the J gene TRBJ2-2; 7 bases agree with TRBD1. The germline CDR1 and CDR2 sequences are SGHRS and YFSETQ. V was clipped by 6 bases and J by 6 bases; unmatched bases: 8. The CDR3 consists of 14 residues. The CDR3 sequence: CASTTGSMAGELFF. The DNA for the CDR3 is TGCGCCAGCACGACAGGGTCTATGGCCGGGGAGCTGTTTTTT.

This clone was detected only a few times. Other DNA sequences in the sample encode the same CDR3. The V and J genes are TRBV6-5 and TRBJ2-7, with 13 bases aligning to TRBD2. This CDR3 spans 15 amino acids. CDR1 and CDR2 from the germline V gene are MNHEY and SVGAGI. V lost 5 bases and J lost 5; bases outside the gene matches: 6. CDR3 amino acids: CASSTRTSGRNEQYF. The CDR3, as DNA: TGTGCCAGCAGTACCCGGACTAGCGGGAGAAACGAGCAGTACTTC.

The chain joins TRBV29-1 to TRBJ2-7; 7 bases align to TRBD1. The J segment lost 6 bases and the V segment lost 7 bases, leaving 12 bases of the junction unmatched. The CDR3 has 13 amino acids. The germline V gene has CDR1 SQVTM and CDR2 ANQGSEA. CDR3: CSARGTDVGEQYF. CDR3 DNA: TGCAGCGCCAGGGGGACGGACGTGGGCGAGCAGTACTTC.

The chain recombines TRBV7-8 with TRBJ1-3, with no clear D. V lost 4 bases and J lost 0, with 25 bases in between. Per the germline V gene, CDR1 is SGHVS and CDR2 is FQNEAQ. The CDR3 runs 20 residues. CDR3: CASSSFHSEVIGGSGNTIYF. The CDR3 nucleotides read TGTGCCAGCAGCTCCTTTCACTCCGAGGTGATAGGAGGCTCTGGAAACACCATATATTTT.

This chain links TRBV4-1 with TRBJ2-5, with 7 bases identical to TRBD1. The CDR3 runs to 15 residues. Germline V gene sequence: CDR1 MGHRA, CDR2 YSYEKL. V lost 2 bases, J lost 5 bases, and 8 bases stayed unmatched. CDR3 bases: TGCGCCAGCAGCCAATTTGAGACAGGGCAGGAGACCCAGTACTTC. It yields the protein CASSQFETGQETQYF.

The chain is built from TRBV30 and TRBJ2-7, with 9 bases lining up with TRBD1. This CDR3 is built from 15 residues. CDR1 is GTSNPN, CDR2 SVGIG, per germline (reference sequence). V lost 5 bases to trimming and J lost 7 bases; unmatched junction nucleotides: 15. Written as DNA, the CDR3 is TGTGCCTGGCTACCCGGGACAGGGTTCCCTAGTGAGCAGTACTTC. Translated, it gives CAWLPGTGFPSEQYF.

This rearrangement joins TRBV7-2 to TRBJ2-7, with 10 bases fitting TRBD1. The germline V gene has CDR1 SGHTA and CDR2 FQGNSA. Trimming cost V 2 bases and J 4 bases; bases outside gene matches: 11. This CDR3 spans 17 amino acids. CDR3 sequence (DNA): TGTGCCAGCAGCTTAAGCGGGGGTAGGACAGGGGGATACGAGCAGTACTTC. This sequence encodes CASSLSGGRTGGYEQYF.

The V and J genes are TRBV18 and TRBJ1-1; D is possibly TRBD1 (6 bases). Germline CDR1 is KGHSH and CDR2 is LQKENI. Trimming cost V 6 bases and J 7 bases, with 12 bases left between them. The CDR3 is 12 residues long. DNA for the CDR3: TGTGCCAGCTCCCAAGCGGACAGTGAAGCTTTCTTT. Translated: CASSQADSEAFF.

The V and J genes are TRBV19 and TRBJ1-6; D is possibly TRBD1 (6 bases). V lost 4 bases and J 8 bases, leaving 15 bases between the germline ends. This CDR3 has 15 residues. CDR1 and CDR2 (germline): LNHDA, SQIVND (reference sequence). The CDR3 sequence: CASSTSRGGHSPLHF. The DNA for the CDR3 is TGTGCCAGTAGTACCAGCCGGGGGGGGCATTCACCCCTCCACTTT. Combining the CDR3 with reference TRBV19 and TRBJ1-6 gives the whole variable domain DGGITQSPKYLFRKEGQNVTLSCEQNLNHDAMYWYRQDPGQGLRLIYYSQIVNDFQKGDIAEGYSVSREKKESFPLTVTSAQKNPTAFYLCASSTSRGGHSPLHFGNGTRLTVT.

This clone was recorded only once. Other DNA sequences from this sample encode an identical CDR3 as well. The chain couples TRBV11-3 to TRBJ2-3; 8 bases fit TRBD2. This CDR3 spans 15 amino acids. In germline, CDR1 is SGHNT, CDR2 YENEEA. Unmatched junction bases numbered 6, after V lost 5 bases and J lost 2 bases. The CDR3 bases are TGTGCCAGCAGCCCCGGGGGGGGGCCCACAGATACGCAGTATTTT. Translation gives CASSPGGGPTDTQYF.

This sequence joins TRBV7-2 and TRBJ2-7; 9 positions match TRBD2. Germline CDR1 reads SGHTA; CDR2 reads FQGNSA. Germline trimming cut 7 bases from V and 2 bases from J; bases unmatched to any gene: 9. The CDR3 length is 15 residues. Here the CDR3 DNA reads TGTGCCAGCACCAAAGGGCGGGGGGGTGCCTACGAGCAGTACTTC. Protein: CASTKGRGGAYEQYF.

The chain recombines TRBV29-1 with TRBJ2-7; TRBD1 might be the D (5 bases). Trimming took off 2 bases at V and 3 bases at J, with 14 bases between the two ends. From germline, CDR1 is SQVTM and CDR2 ANQGSEA. The CDR3 spans 14 residues. CDR3 nucleotides: TGCAGCGTTGAAATAGGGGATAAGGGCTACGAGCAGTACTTC. As protein: CSVEIGDKGYEQYF.

The genes are TRBV19 and TRBJ1-5; perhaps TRBD1 as D (5 bases). This CDR3 comprises 15 residues. CDR1 is LNHDA and CDR2 is SQIVND in the germline V gene (reference sequence). Trimming removed 7 bases from V and 6 bases from J, with 19 bases in between. The CDR3 reads CASTLWQGGSQPQHF. The CDR3 DNA follows: TGTGCCAGTACCCTGTGGCAGGGAGGAAGTCAGCCCCAGCATTTT. The full variable domain, with the rest looked up from reference TRBV19 and TRBJ1-5, is DGGITQSPKYLFRKEGQNVTLSCEQNLNHDAMYWYRQDPGQGLRLIYYSQIVNDFQKGDIAEGYSVSREKKESFPLTVTSAQKNPTAFYLCASTLWQGGSQPQHFGDGTRLSIL.

The sample holds one count of this clone. The chain links TRBV19 to TRBJ2-1, with TRBD2 identical over 13 bases. V was clipped by 5 bases and J by 4 bases; unmatched bases: 2. Germline V lookup: CDR1 LNHDA, CDR2 SQIVND (reference sequence). This CDR3 spans 15 amino acids. CDR3 coding DNA: TGTGCCAGTAGTTCGACTAGCGGGGGGTACAATGAGCAGTTCTTC. Encoded protein: CASSSTSGGYNEQFF.